A selection of T cell receptor beta chains follows, all from one sample in a study of T cells in Graves' hyperthyroidism and ophthalmopathy. TCRdb independently ran MiXCR on the multiplex PCR reads; one entry per CDR3 protein. The sample records under 350,000 distinct CDR3 sequences, 15% to 20% being singletons. Sample: blood. The receptors originated from a woman aged 55-70 years with Graves' ophthalmopathy. CDR3s include the opening cysteine and the closing phenylalanine or tryptophan. Fields, in order: D gene, V gene, clone size, J gene, CDR3 DNA, CDR3 protein. A D gene is named only where the DNA matches it firmly. Size tells how often a clone was seen (once, few, many) or the class of an expanded clone, and some rows leave it out.

TRBD2	TRBV19	many	TRBJ2-2	TGTGCCAGTAAGAAGCGGGAGGGCCTTGTTACCGGGGAGCTGTTTTTT	CASKKREGLVTGELFF
TRBD1	TRBV20-1	many	TRBJ2-3	TGCAGTGCGTCGGACAGGGGAGGGACAGATACGCAGTATTTT	CSASDRGGTDTQYF
-	TRBV7-8	-	TRBJ1-1	TGTGCCAGCAGCCTCGTATTGGGGAACACTGAAGCTTTCTTT	CASSLVLGNTEAFF
TRBD2	TRBV10-3	many	TRBJ2-5	TGTGCCATCAGCCCCGGGAGGGTGGAAGAGACCCAGTACTTC	CAISPGRVEETQYF
-	TRBV3-1	many	TRBJ1-1	TGTGCCAGCAGCCCTTGGGCGATGAACACTGAAGCTTTCTTT	CASSPWAMNTEAFF
-	TRBV7-9	-	TRBJ2-7	TGTGCCAGCAGCCATACAGGGCTAATCTACGAGCAGTACTTC	CASSHTGLIYEQYF
-	TRBV5-1	many	TRBJ2-5	TGCGCCAGCAGCCGGCAGGCTACCGCCCAAGAGACCCAGTACTTC	CASSRQATAQETQYF
-	TRBV29-1	many	TRBJ1-1	TGCAGCGCTGAAATGGACAGAAACACTGAAGCTTTCTTT	CSAEMDRNTEAFF
-	TRBV19	few	TRBJ2-7	TGTGCCAGTAGTATCGGTGAGACTAGCGAGCAGTACTTC	CASSIGETSEQYF
-	TRBV6-1	few	TRBJ2-7	TGTGCCAGCATTCCCGTGGGGGCGGGGGCCTACGAGCAGTACTTC	CASIPVGAGAYEQYF
TRBD1	TRBV7-8	few	TRBJ2-5	TGTGCCAGCAGCCGCCCCCGGGACAGTAGGGAGACCCAGTACTTC	CASSRPRDSRETQYF
-	TRBV5-1	few	TRBJ2-3	TGCGCCAGCAGCTTCCCTGGGGCGGAAGATACGCAGTATTTT	CASSFPGAEDTQYF
TRBD1	TRBV18	-	TRBJ1-2	TGTGCCAGCTCACCAGCAACAGGGGGCGGTTATGGCTACACCTTC	CASSPATGGGYGYTF
-	TRBV7-2	many	TRBJ2-1	TGTGCCAGCAGCTTAGAAAGGGGGGGCCAATTCAGTGAGCAGTTCTTC	CASSLERGGQFSEQFF
-	TRBV20-1	many	TRBJ2-3	TGCAGTGCCTTAGGGGGGGGGTCCGATACGCAGTATTTT	CSALGGGSDTQYF
-	TRBV3-1	-	TRBJ1-2	TGTGCCAGCAGCCAACCCGGACTAGACTATGGCTACACCTTC	CASSQPGLDYGYTF
TRBD2	TRBV12-3/TRBV12-4	many	TRBJ2-1	TGTGCCAGCAGTCGGGGGGAGTCCTACAATGAGCAGTTCTTC	CASSRGESYNEQFF
-	TRBV7-2	many	TRBJ1-2	TGTGCCAGCAGCTTAGCTCCTGTTGGGCTATCCCGCTATGGCTACACCTTC	CASSLAPVGLSRYGYTF
-	TRBV5-6	few	TRBJ1-1	TGTGCCAGCAGCTTGGAGGCTGAAGCTTTCTTT	CASSLEAEAFF
-	TRBV7-8	few	TRBJ2-2	TGTGCCAGCAGCGGGCGGGTATTAAACGGGGAGCTGTTTTTT	CASSGRVLNGELFF
-	TRBV27	many	TRBJ1-1	TGTGCCAGCAGAGGGTGGTCCTTGAACACTGAAGCTTTCTTT	CASRGWSLNTEAFF
-	TRBV5-5	few	TRBJ2-2	TGTGCCAGCAGCCCGACAGTGAACGGGGAGCTGTTTTTT	CASSPTVNGELFF
-	TRBV19	-	TRBJ1-2	TGTGCCAGTACAGGACATAACTATGGCTACACCTTC	CASTGHNYGYTF
-	TRBV7-2	many	TRBJ2-3	TGTGCCAGCAGCTTAATTAGCCGGGCGGATACGCAGTATTTT	CASSLISRADTQYF
-	TRBV27	-	TRBJ2-2	TGTGCCAGCAGTTTACGGACAGACGGGGAGCTGTTTTTT	CASSLRTDGELFF
-	TRBV6-1	-	TRBJ1-5	TGTGCCAGCAGATCTGGGGTCGCGCAGCCCCAGCATTTT	CASRSGVAQPQHF